The 9 T cell receptor beta chains given below trace back to one sample, sequenced in a study of patients and donors after allogeneic stem cell transplantation. TCRdb ran MiXCR on the RT-PCR reads and lists one entry per CDR3 protein. Of over 150,000 distinct CDR3 sequences detected, less than 45% appear once; the ten largest clones hold approximately 30%. The sample was blood, either unsorted or a sorted T cell fraction (not recorded which). These receptors were taken from a human donor who was either an allogeneic HSCT recipient or a stem cell or donor lymphocyte infusion donor (not recorded which). It is not recorded whose cells these are; they may come from a transplant donor.

The chain joins TRBV2 to TRBJ2-5; 9 positions match TRBD2. The junction had 9 bases not matched to a gene; V was cut back by 6 bases and J by 4 bases. Germline V gene data show CDR1 as SNHLY and CDR2 as FYNNEI. The CDR3 is 15 residues long. This CDR3 is CASSSLAGVRETQYF. The DNA of the CDR3 is TGTGCCAGCAGCTCCTTAGCGGGAGTTAGAGAGACCCAGTACTTC.

The gene calls are TRBV7-6 and TRBJ2-7; D unclear. V was trimmed by 2 bases and J by 0 bases, leaving 11 bases between them. Germline V gene sequence: CDR1 SGHVS, CDR2 FNYEAQ. CDR3 length equals 15 residues. CDR3 in DNA: TGTGCCAGCAGCTTAAGTGGTCAGATCTCCTACGAGCAGTACTTC. Translation: CASSLSGQISYEQYF.

The chain couples TRBV28 to TRBJ2-7, with 7 bases that match TRBD1. The germline V gene has CDR1 MDHEN and CDR2 SYDVKM. This CDR3 has 14 amino acids. The V segment lost 5 bases and the J segment 4 bases; nucleotides outside the gene matches: 8. CDR3: CASSLGQQGYEQYF. The CDR3 DNA sequence: TGTGCCAGCAGTCTGGGACAGCAGGGGTACGAGCAGTACTTC.

This clonotype occurred once. The genes are TRBV2 and TRBJ1-5, with D possibly being TRBD1 (6 bases). The CDR3 runs 13 residues. Germline CDR1 reads SNHLY; CDR2 reads FYNNEI. V lost 7 bases to trimming and J lost 2 bases, with 9 bases between them. As DNA, the CDR3 is TGTGCCAGCACAGGGGAGGGCAATCAGCCCCAGCATTTT. It is translated as CASTGEGNQPQHF.

This clonotype was seen more than once but under ten times. The chain is built from TRBV12-3 or TRBV12-4 and TRBJ2-1; 7 positions agree with TRBD2. Trimming took 7 bases from V and 8 from J; bases not matched to a gene: 8. CDR3 length: 13 amino acids. The CDR3 region has the DNA TGTGCCAGCACCTTACTAGCGATGGATGAGCAGTTCTTC. It codes for CASTLLAMDEQFF.

The chain is built from TRBV20-1 and TRBJ1-5; no reliable D call. Germline CDR1 DFQATT, CDR2 SNEGSKA (reference sequence). The CDR3 sequence is 13 residues long. Trimming removed 1 base from V and 4 bases from J, with 8 bases in between. The CDR3 here is CSARVDGNQPQHF. The CDR3 bases are TGCAGTGCTAGAGTAGACGGTAATCAGCCCCAGCATTTT.

The V and J genes are TRBV2 and TRBJ1-4, with D possibly being TRBD1 (6 bases). CDR1 and CDR2 from the germline V gene are SNHLY and FYNNEI. With 10 bases removed from V and 3 bases from J, the gap between germline ends came to 18 bases. CDR3 length equals 15 residues. The CDR3 loop is CAIGPSQGPNEKLFF. CDR3 DNA: TGTGCCATCGGACCCTCACAGGGCCCTAATGAAAAACTGTTTTTT. The whole variable domain, filled in from reference TRBV2 and TRBJ1-4, reads EPEVTQTPSHQVTQMGQEVILRCVPISNHLYFYWYRQILGQKVEFLVSFYNNEISEKSEIFDDQFSVERPDGSNFTLKIRSTKLEDSAMYFCAIGPSQGPNEKLFFGSGTQLSVL.

The chain has TRBV20-1 and TRBJ2-1, with 7 bases matching TRBD1. In germline, CDR1 is DFQATT, CDR2 SNEGSKA (reference sequence). The junction had 5 bases not matched to a gene; V was cut back by 2 bases and J by 4 bases. The CDR3 extends over 14 amino acids. This chain's CDR3 is CSARSDRVYNEQFF. CDR3 in DNA: TGCAGTGCTAGATCAGACAGGGTTTACAATGAGCAGTTCTTC.

V gene TRBV27 combines with J gene TRBJ2-2; 9 bases line up with TRBD2. The CDR3 length is 15 residues. CDR1 is MNHEY and CDR2 is SMNVEV in the germline V gene (reference sequence). The junction had 1 base not matched to a gene; V was cut back by 3 bases and J by 2 bases. The CDR3 is CASSFSGGNTGELFF. The CDR3 bases are TGTGCCAGCAGTTTTAGCGGGGGAAACACCGGGGAGCTGTTTTTT.